Sequencing of this TCR beta chain was carried out in a study of cytomegalovirus exposure and HLA in healthy donors. Study-level background: An early release of data contained 75 million to 100 million unique TCRs, which came from HLA-typed donors. Study conclusions and caveats: The authors later found TCR association rates varying by HLA locus, with DRB1 most and HLA-C fewest. The productive fraction for most TCR beta V segments was about 87% or about 30% in an earlier analysis.

The PCR had 60 Vbeta and 13 Jbeta primers. Profiled with immunoSEQ multiplex PCR; TCRdb holds only in-frame clones, not every one. Here the sample spans 80,000 to 100,000 clones, more than 65% being singletons. CDR3 size: 16 residues. Germline assignment: CDR1 ENHRY and CDR2 SYGVKD. Turning to this clone: Its specificity is unknown.

Sequencing was done on a sample of PBMCs. V and J are TRBV10-3 and TRBJ2-3, with TRBD2 identical over 15 bases. The clonotype comes from a woman younger than 35 in good health and CMV-seropositive. The CDR3 DNA follows: TGTGCTTGCGGACTAGCGGGGGGGCTTGGCACAGATACGCAGTATTTT. Translation gives CACGLAGGLGTDTQYF.